One and the same sample provided the 32 T cell receptor beta chains below, sequenced in a study of T cell responses to AZD1222 COVID-19 vaccine. Sequencing was performed with immunoSEQ multiplex PCR; in TCRdb, only in-frame clones are kept and a portion is missing. The sample consists of 130,000 to 150,000 clones, roughly 87% of them appearing once. The material sequenced was peripheral blood, taken on day 0 of AZD1222 vaccination. The receptor source for this set is an adult in good health.

The chain links TRBV20-1 to TRBJ1-2; possibly TRBD1 for D (5 bases). Germline-derived CDR1 and CDR2 are DFQATT and SNEGSKA (reference sequence). The CDR3 totals 11 residues. With 3 bases removed from V and 8 bases from J, the gap between germline ends came to 10 bases. CDR3: CSASGALGYTF. The DNA for the CDR3 is TGCAGTGCTAGTGGGGCGCTGGGCTACACCTTC.

The chain carries TRBV24-1 and TRBJ1-1; D is unclear. The CDR3 length is 12 residues. Germline V lookup: CDR1 KGHDR, CDR2 SFDVKD. V lost 1 base, J lost 9 bases, and 8 bases lay in between. The CDR3 is CATSDFGEKAFF. The CDR3 nucleotides read TGTGCCACCAGTGATTTCGGAGAGAAAGCTTTCTTT.

The chain uses TRBV4-1 and TRBJ1-1; D unresolved. Looked up from germline, CDR1 is MGHRA and CDR2 is YSYEKL. The V end was cut by 5 bases, the J end by 0 bases, with 7 bases between. CDR3 length equals 13 residues. The CDR3 bases are TGCGCCAGCAGCTTAAGTATGAACACTGAAGCTTTCTTT. Protein: CASSLSMNTEAFF.

This chain joins TRBV5-1 and TRBJ1-1, with TRBD1 as a possible D gene (5 bases). Germline assignment: CDR1 SGHRS and CDR2 YFSETQ. The CDR3 spans 14 residues. Trimming left V 7 bases short and J 0 bases short, with 13 bases between. The CDR3 nucleotides are TGCGCCAGCGCCCAAGGGGCCATGAACACTGAAGCTTTCTTT. Its translation: CASAQGAMNTEAFF.

This clone was observed a single time. J is TRBJ2-2 and V is TRBV29-1, with 10 bases fitting TRBD2. The CDR3 runs to 14 residues. Losses at the gene ends were 4 bases for V and 4 bases for J; bases not matched to a gene: 3. Per germline, CDR1 SQVTM and CDR2 ANQGSEA. CDR3 protein: CSVASGRATGELFF. CDR3 bases: TGCAGCGTTGCCAGCGGGAGGGCCACCGGGGAGCTGTTTTTT.

The CDR3: CASSQVSGGRGETQYF. The CDR3 nucleotides read TGTGCCAGCAGCCAGGTTTCGGGGGGGCGAGGAGAGACCCAGTACTTC. This chain connects TRBV4-2 to TRBJ2-5, with TRBD2 matching over 8 bases. The V and J ends lost 3 bases and 4 bases, in that order; junction bases with no gene match: 10. The CDR3 spans 16 residues. The germline V gene has CDR1 LGHNA and CDR2 YNFKEQ.

V is TRBV2 and J is TRBJ2-3, with D unresolved. Trimming left V 8 bases short and J 0 bases short, with 12 bases between. Germline V gene data show CDR1 as SNHLY and CDR2 as FYNNEI. The CDR3 extends over 14 amino acids. CDR3 sequence: CASLWVASTDTQYF. CDR3 in DNA: TGTGCCAGCCTCTGGGTTGCTAGCACAGATACGCAGTATTTT.

The chain combines TRBV13 with TRBJ2-7; weak D call: TRBD2 (7 bases). The CDR3 covers 15 residues. CDR1 PRHDT and CDR2 FYEKMQ come from the germline V gene (reference sequence). The V and J ends lost 3 bases and 4 bases respectively, with 16 bases between them. CDR3 DNA sequence: TGTGCCAGCAGCTTGCGGGGGCCGGTGTTGTACGAGCAGTACTTC. It specifies CASSLRGPVLYEQYF. Based on the CDR3 plus reference TRBV13 and TRBJ2-7, the full variable domain is AAGVIQSPRHLIKEKRETATLKCYPIPRHDTVYWYQQGPGQDPQFLISFYEKMQSDKGSIPDRFSAQQFSDYHSELNMSSLELGDSALYFCASSLRGPVLYEQYFGPGTRLTVT.

The V call is TRBV19, the J call TRBJ2-2, with TRBD2 matching 8 bases. J gave up 4 bases and V 7 bases, and 14 bases lay outside the gene matches. There are 17 residues in the CDR3. Germline values: CDR1 LNHDA, CDR2 SQIVND (reference sequence). The CDR3 DNA is TGTGCCAGTACGGTGTCTCCGGGAGGGCCTAGCACCGGGGAGCTGTTTTTT. This codes for CASTVSPGGPSTGELFF.

The J gene is TRBJ1-5, the V gene TRBV16, with unresolved D. CDR1 is KGHSY, CDR2 FQNENV, per germline. Trimming left V 5 bases short and J 2 bases short, with 10 bases between. The CDR3 is 14 amino acids. The CDR3 DNA reads TGTGCCAGCAGCGACTCTGGGGGCAATCAGCCCCAGCATTTT. It translates to CASSDSGGNQPQHF. The entire variable domain, with the rest obtained from reference TRBV16 and TRBJ1-5, is as follows: GEEVAQTPKHLVRGEGQKAKLYCAPIKGHSYVFWYQQVLKNEFKFLISFQNENVFDETGMPKERFSAKCLPNSPCSLEIQATKLEDSAVYFCASSDSGGNQPQHFGDGTRLSIL.

The chain joins TRBV12-3 or TRBV12-4 to TRBJ1-1; D may be TRBD1 (6 bases). V was cut by 2 bases and J by 5 bases, with 9 bases left in between. CDR3 size: 13 residues. DNA of the CDR3: TGTGCCAGCAGTTTATCCCAGGGGACTGAAGCTTTCTTT. Translating it yields CASSLSQGTEAFF.

This clone was counted between two and nine times. The chain links TRBV5-1 to TRBJ2-7; the D is unclear. This CDR3 is 14 amino acids long. Germline CDR1 SGHRS, CDR2 YFSETQ. The V end was cut by 4 bases, the J end by 6 bases, with 17 bases between. The CDR3, as DNA: TGCGCCAGCAGCCTCGAGTGGGCCTCGGGCGAGCAGTACTTC. Its protein is CASSLEWASGEQYF.

The V gene is TRBV7-3, the J gene TRBJ2-1; D ambiguous. The CDR3 has 14 residues. V lost 4 bases and J 2 bases, leaving 9 bases between the germline ends. Germline V gives CDR1 SGHTA, CDR2 FQGTGA. The CDR3 sequence: CASSSTGAYNEQFF. The CDR3 DNA reads TGTGCCAGCAGCTCGACTGGTGCCTACAATGAGCAGTTCTTC. The complete variable domain, with remaining parts taken from reference TRBV7-3 and TRBJ2-1, reads GAGVSQTPSNKVTEKGKYVELRCDPISGHTALYWYRQSLGQGPEFLIYFQGTGAADDSGLPNDRFFAVRPEGSVSTLKIQRTERGDSAVYLCASSSTGAYNEQFFGPGTRLTVL.

This clone was recorded a few times. The rearrangement joins TRBV5-1 to TRBJ1-2; D not certain. V gave up 0 bases and J gave up 8 bases, with 17 bases separating them. CDR1 and CDR2 from the germline V gene are SGHRS and YFSETQ. There are 15 residues in the CDR3. DNA of the CDR3: TGCGCCAGCAGCTTGGCAGGCCAAACCGCTGAAGGCTACACCTTC. Protein sequence: CASSLAGQTAEGYTF.

The chain is built from TRBV6-1 and TRBJ1-4; possible D gene TRBD1, 6 bases. This CDR3 has 16 residues. Between the trimmed V and J ends, which lost 2 bases and 8 bases, there was a span of 18 bases. Germline V gene lookup returns CDR1 MNHNS and CDR2 SASEGT. The CDR3 DNA reads TGTGCCAGCAGTGAAAGGGTCGGGGGCACGGGGGAAAAACTGTTTTTT. It translates to CASSERVGGTGEKLFF.

The chain carries TRBV27 and TRBJ1-1; D possibly corresponds to TRBD1 (5 bases). CDR1 MNHEY and CDR2 SMNVEV come from the germline V gene (reference sequence). Trimming took off 1 base at V and 0 bases at J, with 18 bases between the two ends. The CDR3 runs 18 residues. The CDR3 nucleotides are TGTGCCAGCAGTTTATTTATGGCGGACAACCTTATGAACACTGAAGCTTTCTTT. Its protein is CASSLFMADNLMNTEAFF.

The CDR3 region is CASTGQVTDTQYF. The CDR3 region has the DNA TGTGCCAGCACGGGACAGGTTACAGATACGCAGTATTTT. This rearrangement joins TRBV7-2 to TRBJ2-3, with TRBD1 matching over 8 bases. Germline CDR1 reads SGHTA; CDR2 reads FQGNSA. The CDR3 is made up of 13 amino acids. The V and J ends lost 7 bases and 3 bases, in that order; junction bases with no gene match: 3.

A few counts support this clone. V is TRBV3-1 (or the pseudogene TRBV3-2) and J is TRBJ1-3, with D unclear. V dropped 4 bases and J dropped 8 bases, with 15 bases sitting between them. The CDR3 has 14 amino acids. Germline V gene lookup returns CDR1 LGHDT and CDR2 YNNKEL (reference sequence). CDR3 residues: CASSLLGRADTIYF. The CDR3 DNA reads as TGTGCCAGCAGCCTCTTGGGGAGGGCTGACACCATATATTTT.

The gene calls are TRBV5-1 and TRBJ2-1; possibly TRBD2 for D (5 bases). Trimming stripped 2 bases from V and 2 bases from J, with 14 bases between. Germline lookup yields CDR1 SGHRS and CDR2 YFSETQ. The CDR3 contains 16 residues. CDR3 DNA: TGCGCCAGCAGCTTCTCGCCCTCCGGGACCTACAATGAGCAGTTCTTC. Protein sequence: CASSFSPSGTYNEQFF.

The V gene is TRBV7-2, the J gene TRBJ1-5; D uncertain. The ends were cut back, 1 base at V and 5 bases at J, with 12 bases in the middle. The V gene's germline CDR1 is SGHTA and CDR2 FQGNSA. The CDR3 spans 15 residues. The CDR3 nucleotides read TGTGCCAGCAGCTTAGTAAAGGGTTCGGATCAGCCCCAGCATTTT. Protein product: CASSLVKGSDQPQHF.

J is TRBJ2-2 and V is TRBV6-4; 8 positions match TRBD1. Losses at the gene ends were 3 bases for V and 4 bases for J; bases not matched to a gene: 4. This CDR3 has 15 amino acids. Germline lookup yields CDR1 MRHNA and CDR2 SNTAGT. The CDR3 bases are TGTGCCAGCAGTGAAGCAGGGGGCTCCACCGGGGAGCTGTTTTTT. It specifies CASSEAGGSTGELFF.

The V and J genes are TRBV14 and TRBJ1-4; D remains unclear. The CDR3 totals 14 residues. Trimming pared 4 bases from V and 8 bases from J, leaving 14 bases between. Germline CDR1 and CDR2: SGHDN and FVKESK. The CDR3 nucleotides read TGTGCCAGCAGCCTCGACTACCGGAAGGAAAAACTGTTTTTT. Protein sequence: CASSLDYRKEKLFF.

This chain links TRBV28 with TRBJ1-1; TRBD1 matches 7 bases. Germline-derived CDR1 and CDR2 are MDHEN and SYDVKM. This CDR3 is 16 amino acids long. Germline trimming cut 5 bases from V and 0 bases from J; bases unmatched to any gene: 9. As DNA, the CDR3 is TGTGCCAGCAGTCAAGGGGGCCGCGGGATGAACACTGAAGCTTTCTTT. Its protein product is CASSQGGRGMNTEAFF.

The chain recombines TRBV7-8 with TRBJ1-6; TRBD1 matches at 9 bases. Looked up from germline, CDR1 is SGHVS and CDR2 is FQNEAQ. The CDR3 covers 15 residues. V lost 4 bases and J lost 9; bases outside the gene matches: 7. The CDR3 reads CASSWGTGTSSPLHF. The CDR3 DNA reads TGTGCCAGCAGCTGGGGGACAGGGACATCTTCACCCCTCCACTTT. The complete variable domain, with remaining parts taken from reference TRBV7-8 and TRBJ1-6, reads GAGVSQSPRYKVAKRGQDVALRCDPISGHVSLFWYQQALGQGPEFLTYFQNEAQLDKSGLPSDRFFAERPEGSVSTLKIQRTQQEDSAVYLCASSWGTGTSSPLHFGNGTRLTVT.

About this clone itself: At one boundary the junction diverges from the germline segment, which might be a read error. V is TRBV6-1 and J is TRBJ2-3, with 9 bases matching TRBD1. In germline, CDR1 is MNHNS, CDR2 SASEGT. The CDR3 extends over 16 amino acids. CDR3: CASSQAGTGKADTQYF. CDR3 in DNA: TGTGCCAGCAGTCAAGCCGGGACAGGGAAGGCAGATACGCAGTATTTT.

The chain uses TRBV11-3 and TRBJ1-1, with 8 positions matching TRBD1. CDR3 size: 14 residues. After removal of 9 bases from V and 3 bases from J, the junction contained 9 bases not matched to a gene. Germline loops: CDR1 SGHNT, CDR2 YENEEA. CDR3 sequence: CASTKGQGYTEAFF. In DNA, the CDR3 is TGTGCCAGTACGAAAGGACAGGGATACACTGAAGCTTTCTTT.

This chain links TRBV4-2 with TRBJ1-3; D call uncertain. This CDR3 region has 14 residues. CDR1 is LGHNA and CDR2 is YNFKEQ in the germline V gene. The ends were cut back, 1 base at V and 2 bases at J, with 6 bases in the middle. CDR3 DNA sequence: TGTGCCAGCAGCCAAGCTGGGGCTGGAAACACCATATATTTT. Residues: CASSQAGAGNTIYF.

This clone was found once. This sequence joins TRBV7-3 and TRBJ1-1; D is perhaps TRBD1 (6 bases). V gave up 5 bases and J gave up 1 base, with 14 bases separating them. CDR1 SGHTA and CDR2 FQGTGA come from the germline V gene. The CDR3 is made up of 15 amino acids. CDR3 sequence: CASSQEAGANTEAFF. The CDR3, as DNA: TGTGCCAGCAGCCAAGAAGCAGGGGCGAACACTGAAGCTTTCTTT.

The chain combines TRBV10-1 with TRBJ1-1; D is ambiguous. CDR1 is WNHNN and CDR2 is SYGVQD in the germline V gene (reference sequence). Trimming removed 3 bases from V and 7 bases from J, with 12 bases in between. This CDR3 contains 13 residues. Written as DNA, the CDR3 is TGCGCCAGCAGTGACCAGCGGGAGGGTGAAGCTTTCTTT. Amino acids: CASSDQREGEAFF.

This clone was detected once. The chain combines TRBV7-2 with TRBJ2-3; D is uncertain. The CDR3 runs to 13 residues. V was trimmed by 1 base and J by 4 bases, leaving 6 bases between them. Germline CDR1 reads SGHTA; CDR2 reads FQGNSA. CDR3 DNA sequence: TGTGCCAGCAGCTTAGGTGCCGCAGATACGCAGTATTTT. Residues: CASSLGAADTQYF.

The CDR3 DNA follows: TGTGCCAGCTCGCGACAGGGAACCTACAATGAGCAGTTCTTC. Protein sequence: CASSRQGTYNEQFF. This rearrangement joins TRBV18 to TRBJ2-1; the match to TRBD1 covers 7 bases. The CDR3 has 14 residues. With V trimmed by 6 bases and J by 2 bases, 4 bases remained unmatched. From germline, CDR1 is KGHSH and CDR2 LQKENI.

The V and J genes are TRBV11-1 and TRBJ2-7, with D perhaps TRBD2 (5 bases). V was pared by 1 base and J by 2 bases, with 12 bases between. The CDR3 length is 15 residues. Germline CDR1 and CDR2: SGHAT and FQDESV (reference sequence). As DNA, the CDR3 is TGTGCCAGCAGCTTAGGAGGTGGAGGAGCCTACGAGCAGTACTTC. This gives the protein CASSLGGGGAYEQYF.